This TCR beta chain is from a study of spatial heterogeneity in lung cancer. In the study overall: TCR transcript abundance in tumor regions was strongly correlated with the T cell module score obtained from matched bulk RNA-seq.

Specified time point: sample taken at primary tumor resection. Material for sequencing was whole RNA from tumor, nontumor lung or frozen PBMC, left unsorted. Deletions cut 2 bases from V and 0 bases from J, with 7 bases between. The germline CDR1 and CDR2 sequences are MNHEY and SVGAGI. CDR3 length: 15 residues. Whole-study findings and limits: Ubiquitous and regional nonsynonymous mutation counts were tracked by ubiquitous and regional expanded TCR counts, respectively. One measure, the expanded intratumoral alpha and beta TCR count, tracked tumor mutation counts.

Every TCR cDNA molecule carried a tag that served as a unique molecular identifier. TCRdb reprocessed the 5' RACE reads with MiXCR, giving one entry per CDR3 protein. The profile shows 6,500 to 10,000 distinct CDR3 sequences, 7% of them singletons. With respect to this clonotype: Its matching antigen is unknown.

The genes are TRBV6-5 and TRBJ2-2; unclear D gene. The specimen comprised lung tumor tissue, sampled at surgery. The TCR comes from a male donor with early-stage non-small cell lung cancer. The CDR3: CASSYVLANTGELFF. The CDR3 DNA sequence: TGTGCCAGCAGTTACGTCCTCGCGAACACCGGGGAGCTGTTTTTT.